The rows below give T cell receptor beta chains drawn from one sample of a study of blood T cell repertoires in COVID-19. Profiling relied on immunoSEQ multiplex PCR, and the TCRdb table lists in-frame clones only, not all of them. The table records fewer than 350,000 clones, 81% of them present only once. The sequencing input was peripheral blood. These receptors all come from a woman aged 55-69 years with active or convalescent COVID-19. The CDR3 runs from the conserved cysteine through the conserved F or W. Each record gives: V gene, D gene, J gene, clone size, CDR3 protein, CDR3 DNA. D genes are given only for firm matches. Not every row has a clone size; where given, it reads once, few, many or a size class.

TRBV25-1,NA,TRBJ1-2,once,CASSDLGEDYGYTF,TGTGCCAGCAGTGATTTGGGGGAGGACTATGGCTACACCTTC
TRBV30,NA,TRBJ1-4,NA,CAWSPGIVNEKLFF,TGTGCCTGGAGCCCAGGGATAGTTAATGAAAAACTGTTTTTT
TRBV15,NA,TRBJ2-1,NA,CATRVGGNNEQFF,TGTGCCACCCGCGTAGGAGGGAACAATGAGCAGTTCTTC
TRBV7-9,NA,TRBJ1-1,once,CASSPTGEVNTEAFF,TGTGCCAGCAGCCCGACGGGAGAGGTGAACACTGAAGCTTTCTTT
TRBV6-5,TRBD1,TRBJ1-6,few,CASSYASGGANSPLHF,TGTGCCAGCAGTTACGCTTCAGGGGGTGCTAATTCACCCCTCCACTTT
TRBV6-5,NA,TRBJ2-7,NA,CASSYSRGQGRNEQYF,TGTGCCAGCAGTTACTCGAGGGGCCAGGGGCGAAACGAGCAGTACTTC
TRBV28,NA,TRBJ2-6,NA,CATQGGPSGANVLTF,TGTGCCACTCAGGGTGGACCCTCTGGGGCCAACGTCCTGACTTTC
TRBV12-3/TRBV12-4,NA,TRBJ1-2,NA,CASSPNTGFGYTF,TGTGCCAGCAGTCCGAACACAGGGTTTGGCTACACCTTC
TRBV6-2/TRBV6-3,TRBD2,TRBJ2-1,NA,CASSQPPLSGAYNEQFF,TGTGCCAGCAGCCAGCCCCCGCTTAGCGGGGCCTACAATGAGCAGTTCTTC
TRBV2,NA,TRBJ1-1,NA,CASSLSSVNTEAFF,TGTGCCAGCAGTTTATCCAGTGTGAACACTGAAGCTTTCTTT
TRBV24-1,TRBD1,TRBJ2-6,NA,CATSDLYGTGVAGANVLTF,TGTGCCACCAGTGATTTGTATGGGACAGGGGTTGCTGGGGCCAACGTCCTGACTTTC
TRBV19,TRBD1,TRBJ1-5,NA,CASSRGGGSNQPQHF,TGTGCCAGTAGTCGAGGGGGCGGCAGCAATCAGCCCCAGCATTTT